The rows below give T cell receptor beta chains drawn from one sample of a study of blood T cells in healthy people across ages. TCRdb independently ran MiXCR on the 5' RACE reads; one entry per CDR3 protein. The profile shows more than 800,000 distinct CDR3 sequences, over 35% of them singletons. Material for sequencing was blood. The receptors come from a woman in her sixties or seventies in good health. Both conserved end residues are part of each CDR3. Fields, in order: V gene, J gene, D gene, clone size, CDR3 DNA, CDR3 protein. A D gene is named only where the DNA matches it firmly. Clone size is not always given. Where it is, it says once, few, many or a class for expanded clones.

V: TRBV4-1; J: TRBJ2-2; D: -; size: -; DNA: TGCGCCAGCAGTATTAACAAGATAGTAGGCGGGGAGCTGTTTTTT; CDR3: CASSINKIVGGELFF
V: TRBV29-1; J: TRBJ2-6; D: -; size: few; DNA: TGCAGCGCCCGGACAGTTACGAGCTCTGGGGCCAACGTCCTGACTTTC; CDR3: CSARTVTSSGANVLTF
V: TRBV29-1; J: TRBJ2-5; D: -; size: -; DNA: TGCAGCGTTACAGGGGAGGTTAGCGGGACCCAGTACTTC; CDR3: CSVTGEVSGTQYF
V: TRBV7-9; J: TRBJ2-3; D: TRBD2; size: few; DNA: TGTGCCAGCAGCTTATTTTGGCTAGCGGGCGGAAGCACAGATACGCAGTATTTT; CDR3: CASSLFWLAGGSTDTQYF
V: TRBV4-1; J: TRBJ2-7; D: -; size: -; DNA: TGCGCCAACAGCCAGCAGGGGAACGCCTACGAGCAGTACTTC; CDR3: CANSQQGNAYEQYF
V: TRBV20-1; J: TRBJ2-3; D: -; size: -; DNA: TGCAGTGCTAGAGAGCCCGGGAGTCAGGATACGCAGTATTTT; CDR3: CSAREPGSQDTQYF
V: TRBV20-1; J: TRBJ2-3; D: TRBD1; size: many; DNA: TGCAGTGCTAGAGGACAGGGTCCAGATACGCAGTATTTT; CDR3: CSARGQGPDTQYF
V: TRBV6-5; J: TRBJ1-2; D: -; size: -; DNA: TGTGCCAGCACTGACAGGCAACCAGGTGGCTACACCTTC; CDR3: CASTDRQPGGYTF
V: TRBV5-1; J: TRBJ2-4; D: -; size: -; DNA: TGCGCCAGCAGCCAGGCGTTGGGTCAGGCCAAAAACATTCAGTACTTC; CDR3: CASSQALGQAKNIQYF
V: TRBV27; J: TRBJ2-4; D: TRBD2; size: -; DNA: TGTGCCTGCAGTTTAGCTAGCGGTTATGGAAATGAGCAGTACTTC; CDR3: CACSLASGYGNEQYF
V: TRBV10-3; J: TRBJ2-7; D: TRBD2; size: -; DNA: TGTGCCATCAGGGCGGCTAGCGGAACCTACGAGCAGTACTTC; CDR3: CAIRAASGTYEQYF
V: TRBV5-6; J: TRBJ1-4; D: TRBD1; size: few; DNA: TGTGCCAGCAGCCCCCGGGACAGGAGGCGGGCAACTAATGAAAAACTGTTTTTT; CDR3: CASSPRDRRRATNEKLFF
V: TRBV20-1; J: TRBJ2-7; D: TRBD2; size: -; DNA: TGCAGTGCTAGAACTAGCGGGATGAGGGCCTACGAGCAGTACTTC; CDR3: CSARTSGMRAYEQYF
V: TRBV20-1; J: TRBJ2-7; D: TRBD2; size: -; DNA: TGCAGTGCTAGAGGAACTAGCGGGAGGGGAGGGCAGTACTTC; CDR3: CSARGTSGRGGQYF
V: TRBV4-2; J: TRBJ2-3; D: TRBD2; size: -; DNA: TGTGCCAGCAGCCAAGTTGGGACTAGCGGGAGAGGACCTACGCAGTATTTT; CDR3: CASSQVGTSGRGPTQYF
V: TRBV3-1; J: TRBJ2-3; D: TRBD2; size: -; DNA: TGTGCCAGCAGCCAACTAGCGGGAGCCACAGATACGCAGTATTTT; CDR3: CASSQLAGATDTQYF
V: TRBV28; J: TRBJ2-5; D: -; size: few; DNA: TGTGCCAGCAGTTTAACGGCGCTCAACCAAGAGACCCAGTACTTC; CDR3: CASSLTALNQETQYF
V: TRBV20-1; J: TRBJ2-5; D: -; size: -; DNA: TGCAGTGGCGGGACGAACCAAGAGACCCAGTACTTC; CDR3: CSGGTNQETQYF
V: TRBV13; J: TRBJ2-7; D: TRBD2; size: -; DNA: TGTGCCAGCAGCTTAGGATCGGGAGGGCCAGGGGAGCAGTACTTC; CDR3: CASSLGSGGPGEQYF
V: TRBV7-2; J: TRBJ2-3; D: TRBD2; size: once; DNA: TGTGCCAGCAGCTTAGAGAATGGGGGAGGGCCTGCAGATACGCAGTATTTT; CDR3: CASSLENGGGPADTQYF
V: TRBV2; J: TRBJ1-2; D: -; size: few; DNA: TGTGCCACCAAAGGAGGGGGGGCCTATGGCTACACCTTC; CDR3: CATKGGGAYGYTF
V: TRBV5-1; J: TRBJ2-5; D: -; size: few; DNA: TGCGCCAGCAGCTTGGGGCTTCCGGAGACCCAGTACTTC; CDR3: CASSLGLPETQYF
V: TRBV3-1; J: TRBJ1-6; D: TRBD1; size: few; DNA: TGTGCCAGCAGCCAATACGGGACAGGGGTCTCACCCCTCCACTTT; CDR3: CASSQYGTGVSPLHF
V: TRBV9; J: TRBJ2-7; D: TRBD2; size: -; DNA: TGTGCCAGCAGTTATAGACTAGCGGGAGCGGACAATGAGCAGTACTTC; CDR3: CASSYRLAGADNEQYF